The 2 T cell receptor beta chains presented below share a single source sample, sequenced in a study of blood T cells in healthy people across ages. A J-beta primer mix and a sample-barcoded 5' primer were used in a second PCR of roughly 6 to 11 cycles. TCRdb fed the 5' RACE reads into MiXCR, producing one record per CDR3 protein. The data contain about 280,000 distinct CDR3 sequences, 25% to 30% of them seen just once; the ten biggest clones take up 29%. Sequencing was performed on blood. The receptors come from a woman aged 70-85 years in good health.

This chain uses TRBV11-2 with TRBJ2-6, with D unresolved. V gave up 4 bases and J gave up 0 bases, with 13 bases separating them. There are 17 residues in the CDR3. Germline V lookup: CDR1 SGHAT, CDR2 FQNNGV. CDR3 sequence reads: CASSSRPDSSGANVLTF. Written as DNA, the CDR3 is TGTGCCAGCAGCTCGCGACCTGATAGCTCTGGGGCCAACGTCCTGACTTTC.

This clonotype has only a few counts. The gene calls are TRBV5-6 and TRBJ2-3, with unresolved D. This CDR3 region has 17 residues. V lost 3 bases, J lost 2 bases, and 19 bases lay in between. The germline V gene encodes CDR1 SGHDT and CDR2 YYEEEE. The CDR3 spells CASSSPLSGPTTDTQYF. Written as DNA, the CDR3 is TGTGCCAGCAGCTCTCCCCTTTCCGGACCTACCACAGATACGCAGTATTTT.